This TCR beta chain was sequenced in a study of blood T cell repertoires in COVID-19. Study details: Spain, Italy and the United States supplied samples that represented acute and convalescent COVID-19. PBMCs, B-cell-depleted T cells, or T cells provided the cDNA or gDNA that made up the material.

Original handling: By means of reference gene primer amplification, nucleated cell counts were estimated. Using immunoSEQ multiplex PCR, the repertoire was profiled, and TCRdb retains in-frame clones only, with some absent. The V and J calls and clone size come from that table; D and trimming were worked out from the DNA. The sample includes 350,000 to 400,000 clones, 86% of them seen just once. Trimming took 5 bases from V and 3 from J, leaving 17 bases between them. Per the germline V gene, CDR1 is SGHAT and CDR2 is FQNNGV. The CDR3 has 16 residues. The source is a woman aged 60-70 years with COVID-19, enrolled during active disease. The rearrangement joins TRBV11-2 to TRBJ2-1; D perhaps matches TRBD2 (6 bases). Material: peripheral blood. CDR3 residues: CASSLGAGTDYNEQFF. The CDR3 nucleotides are TGTGCCAGCAGCCTAGGGGCCGGGACTGACTACAATGAGCAGTTCTTC.